This passage covers 3 T cell receptor beta chains from one sample sequenced in a study of blood T cell repertoires in COVID-19. The data were produced by immunoSEQ multiplex PCR, yet TCRdb's version contains in-frame clones alone and is incomplete. The sample comprises roughly 300,000 clones, 90% of which are singletons, and 6% to 7% rests with the top ten. The sample taken for sequencing was peripheral blood. The origin of the receptors is a woman aged 25 to 39 with COVID-19, enrolled during active disease.

This chain uses TRBV10-1 with TRBJ2-7, with TRBD1 matching over 10 bases. This CDR3 comprises 14 residues. In germline, CDR1 is WNHNN, CDR2 SYGVQD (reference sequence). V trimming: 9 bases; J trimming: 3 bases; junction bases outside the gene matches: 8. The CDR3 DNA reads TGCGCCAGTGACCCGGGACAGGGGTTCTACGAGCAGTACTTC. It codes for CASDPGQGFYEQYF.

This clone has a handful of counts. The chain recombines TRBV10-1 with TRBJ2-7; 7 bases map to TRBD2. Germline loops: CDR1 WNHNN, CDR2 SYGVQD (reference sequence). V shed 6 bases and J 0 bases; nucleotides not matched to a gene: 8. The CDR3 contains 15 residues. The CDR3 loop reads CASRLPGLFSYEQYF. Here the CDR3 DNA reads TGCGCCAGCAGGCTCCCGGGACTATTCTCCTACGAGCAGTACTTC.

This chain connects TRBV6-4 to TRBJ2-1; 12 bases are shared with TRBD2. CDR1 is MRHNA, CDR2 SNTAGT, per germline. This CDR3 comprises 17 residues. Germline trimming cut 6 bases from V and 7 bases from J; bases unmatched to any gene: 13. CDR3 residues: CASSPLPWTSGMNEQFF. The CDR3 DNA is TGTGCCAGCAGCCCACTTCCTTGGACTAGCGGGATGAATGAGCAGTTCTTC.